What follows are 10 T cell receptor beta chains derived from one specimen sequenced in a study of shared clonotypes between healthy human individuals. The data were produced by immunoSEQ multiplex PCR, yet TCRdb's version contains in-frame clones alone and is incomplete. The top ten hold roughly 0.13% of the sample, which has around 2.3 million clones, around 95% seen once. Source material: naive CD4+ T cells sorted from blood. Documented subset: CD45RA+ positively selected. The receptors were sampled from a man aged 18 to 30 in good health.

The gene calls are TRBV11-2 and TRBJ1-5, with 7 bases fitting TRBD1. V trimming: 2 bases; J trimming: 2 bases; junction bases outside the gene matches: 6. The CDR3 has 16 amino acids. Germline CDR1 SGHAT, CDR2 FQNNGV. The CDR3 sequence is CASSLNYRGGNQPQHF. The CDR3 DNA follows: TGTGCCAGCAGCTTAAATTACAGGGGAGGCAATCAGCCCCAGCATTTT.

The CDR3 here is CATLTPGANVLTF. CDR3 sequence (DNA): TGTGCCACCTTAACGCCTGGGGCCAACGTCCTGACTTTC. This chain links TRBV19 with TRBJ2-6; no definite D call. In germline, CDR1 is LNHDA, CDR2 SQIVND (reference sequence). The CDR3 loop spans 13 amino acids. With 10 bases removed from V and 2 bases from J, the gap between germline ends came to 9 bases.

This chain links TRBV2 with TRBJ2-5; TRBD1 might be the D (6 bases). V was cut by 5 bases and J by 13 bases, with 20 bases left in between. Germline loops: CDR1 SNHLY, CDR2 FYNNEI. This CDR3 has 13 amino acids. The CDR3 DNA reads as TGTGCCAGCAGTCCCAGAACAGGGCTCCCCGGGTACTTC. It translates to CASSPRTGLPGYF.

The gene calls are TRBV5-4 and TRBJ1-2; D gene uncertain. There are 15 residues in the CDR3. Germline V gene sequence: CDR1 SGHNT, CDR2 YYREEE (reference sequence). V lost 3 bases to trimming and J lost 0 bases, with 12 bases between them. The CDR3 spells CASSSAGPPNYGYTF. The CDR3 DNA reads TGTGCCAGCAGCTCGGCCGGACCTCCTAACTATGGCTACACCTTC.

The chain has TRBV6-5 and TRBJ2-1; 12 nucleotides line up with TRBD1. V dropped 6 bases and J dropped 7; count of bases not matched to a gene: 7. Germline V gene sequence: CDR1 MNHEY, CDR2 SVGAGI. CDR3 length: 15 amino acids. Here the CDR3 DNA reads TGTGCCAGCAGGGCCGGGACAGGGGGCGGGAATGAGCAGTTCTTC. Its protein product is CASRAGTGGGNEQFF.

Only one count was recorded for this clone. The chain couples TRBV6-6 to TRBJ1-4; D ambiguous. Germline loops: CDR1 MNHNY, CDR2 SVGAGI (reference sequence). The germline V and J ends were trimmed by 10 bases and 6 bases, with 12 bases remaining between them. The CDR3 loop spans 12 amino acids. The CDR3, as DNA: TGTGCCACCACGGGCCCTTATGAAAAACTGTTTTTT. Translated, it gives CATTGPYEKLFF.

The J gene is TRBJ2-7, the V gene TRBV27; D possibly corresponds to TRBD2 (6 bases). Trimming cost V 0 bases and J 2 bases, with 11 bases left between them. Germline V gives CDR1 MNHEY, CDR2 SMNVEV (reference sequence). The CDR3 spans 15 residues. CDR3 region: CASSLSPSGPYEQYF. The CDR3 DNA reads TGTGCCAGCAGTTTATCACCCAGCGGGCCCTACGAGCAGTACTTC.

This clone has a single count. The CDR3 loop reads CASSLISRVEQYF. The CDR3 coding sequence is TGTGCCAGCAGCTTAATTTCTAGGGTCGAGCAGTACTTC. The chain is built from TRBV7-9 and TRBJ2-7; D is undetermined. The germline V gene encodes CDR1 SEHNR and CDR2 FQNEAQ (reference sequence). This CDR3 has 13 residues. Trimming removed 2 bases from V and 6 bases from J, with 11 bases in between.

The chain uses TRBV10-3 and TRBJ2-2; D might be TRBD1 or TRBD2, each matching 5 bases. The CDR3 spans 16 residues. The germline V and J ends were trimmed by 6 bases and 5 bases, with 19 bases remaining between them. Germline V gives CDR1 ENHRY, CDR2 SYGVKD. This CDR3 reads CAISEPGEGKTGELFF. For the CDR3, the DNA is TGTGCCATCAGCGAACCGGGCGAGGGGAAGACCGGGGAGCTGTTTTTT.

The CDR3 DNA reads as TGCGCCAGCAGCCAAGATAACTATTTAGCCAAAAACATTCAGTACTTC. Translating gives CASSQDNYLAKNIQYF. The genes are TRBV4-3 and TRBJ2-4; D is unclear. This CDR3 has 16 amino acids. The germline gives CDR1 LGHNA, CDR2 YSLEER. V was clipped by 0 bases and J by 0 bases, with 9 bases between them.